The source of this T cell receptor (beta chain) is a study of cytomegalovirus exposure and HLA in healthy donors (dated by TCRdb to the late 2010s). Concerning the study at large: According to a later analysis, one platform produced both the 100 to 150 validation repertoires and the 666 repertoires of the first cohort. The study combined high-throughput TCR immunosequencing, statistical association of individual TCRs with disease status, and machine learning to predict cytomegalovirus infection status. The study was designed to test whether signatures of past pathogen exposure could be identified by cataloging public T cell receptors. Along with the approximately 650-subject first cohort, a separate validation cohort of over a hundred different subjects was used.

Trimming at the junction amounts to 2 bases on V and 8 bases on J, and the germline ends lie 15 bases apart. CDR1 and CDR2 are read off the germline V gene as LGHNA and YSLEER. The CDR3 sequence holds 14 residues, the cysteine and phenylalanine included. Only CDR3 DNA remains: 42 bases, in frame from the first base. The library was produced with the immunoSEQ multiplex PCR assay. Processing in the source paper ran as follows. A statistical classification framework was developed to diagnose cytomegalovirus status using the catalog of TCR beta chain sequences. The table was pulled from immuneACCESS by TCRdb, which kept in-frame rearrangements only. Such tables lose some clones; where checked, under half of the loss comes from unresolved V genes, and the rest has no known cause. D and trimming were read from the DNA, whereas the V and J calls and clone size are those reported in that table. Recorded for this sample are around 91,000 clones; over 85% of them occurred a single time. About 1.1% of the sample belongs to the ten largest clones.

The full study reports these points: According to the authors, the approach could potentially be generalized to other disease states and immunological phenotypes. The classifier was reported to diagnose cytomegalovirus status with high specificity and sensitivity in both the original cohort and the validation cohort. Subsequent analysis determined that TCRs grouped into clusters in the first cohort also showed a tendency toward co-occurrence across the 120 or so validation repertoires, and approximately 93% of cluster scores exceeded 0. In vitro tests confirmed that a few of the cytomegalovirus-associated TCR beta chains recognize cytomegalovirus antigens. Most TCR sequences were seen in very few donors, while some public TCRs were found in many individuals. The validation cohort had no HLA typing available for a later analysis, so co-occurrence within that cohort was assessed over all 120 or so repertoires. The study listed 150 to 200 TCR beta chains as associated with cytomegalovirus.

Separate from the approximately 670-subject first cohort, the validation cohort of about 130 subjects was the group to which the donors belonged. Comment on this clone: Its binding antigen is unknown. No clone much larger than this one lies a single base away; base qualities are absent.

Sequenced material: PBMCs. The sequence joins TRBV4-3 to TRBJ1-2; 6 matching bases give a weak D call of TRBD1. The clonotype was recovered from a woman aged 25 to 39 in good health and CMV-seropositive. CDR3 loop: CASSQTTGNSGYTF. The DNA reads TGCGCCAGCAGCCAAACCACAGGGAATTCGGGCTACACCTTC.